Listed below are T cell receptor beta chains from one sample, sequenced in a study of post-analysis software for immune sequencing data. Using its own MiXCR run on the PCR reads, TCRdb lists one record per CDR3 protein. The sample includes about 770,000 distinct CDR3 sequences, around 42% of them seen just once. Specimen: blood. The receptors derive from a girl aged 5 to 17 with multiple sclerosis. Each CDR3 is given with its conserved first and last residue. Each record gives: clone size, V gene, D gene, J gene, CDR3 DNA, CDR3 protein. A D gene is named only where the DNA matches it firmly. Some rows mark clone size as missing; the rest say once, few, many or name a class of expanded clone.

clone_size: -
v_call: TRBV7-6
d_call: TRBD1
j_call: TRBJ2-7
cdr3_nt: TGTGCCGGCAGCTCAAGGACAGGGGGAATCGAGCAGTACTTC
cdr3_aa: CAGSSRTGGIEQYF

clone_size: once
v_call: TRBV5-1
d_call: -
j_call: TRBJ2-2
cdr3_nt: TGCGCCAGCAACCCGGGGAAGCGGACCGGGGAGCTGTTTTTT
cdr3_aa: CASNPGKRTGELFF

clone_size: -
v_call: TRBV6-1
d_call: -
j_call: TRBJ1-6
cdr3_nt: TGTGCCAGCAGTGAATCCGCTAATTCACCCCTCCACTTT
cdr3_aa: CASSESANSPLHF

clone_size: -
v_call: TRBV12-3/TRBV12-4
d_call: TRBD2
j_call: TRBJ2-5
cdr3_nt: TGTGCCAGCAGTCTAGGGGGACTAGCGGACGTAGAGACCCAGTACTTC
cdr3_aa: CASSLGGLADVETQYF

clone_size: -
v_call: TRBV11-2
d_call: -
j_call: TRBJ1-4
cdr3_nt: TGTGCCAGCAGCTTAGTGGGACACCCTCGGGCCGGAAAACTGTTTTTT
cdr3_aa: CASSLVGHPRAGKLFF

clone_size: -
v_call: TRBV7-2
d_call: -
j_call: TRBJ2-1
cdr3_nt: TGTGCCAGCAGCTTACCCCACCTTGAGCAGTTCTTC
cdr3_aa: CASSLPHLEQFF

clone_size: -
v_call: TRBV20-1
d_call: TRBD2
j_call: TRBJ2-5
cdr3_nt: TGCAGTGCTAGAGATATGGTAGCGGGAGAGACCCAGTACTTC
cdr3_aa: CSARDMVAGETQYF

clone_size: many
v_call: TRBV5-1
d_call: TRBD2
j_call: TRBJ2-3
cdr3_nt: TGCGCCAGCAGCCCGGGACTACACCCCTCTGGAGATACGCAGTATTTT
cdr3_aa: CASSPGLHPSGDTQYF

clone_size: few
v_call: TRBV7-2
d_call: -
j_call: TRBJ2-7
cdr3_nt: TGTGCCAGCAGCTTCGAGCCCATACCTTCCTCCTACGAGCAGTACTTC
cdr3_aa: CASSFEPIPSSYEQYF

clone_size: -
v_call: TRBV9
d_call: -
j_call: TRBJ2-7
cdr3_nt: TGTGCCAGCAGCGGATCGGACACGGGTCGCGAGCAGTACTTC
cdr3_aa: CASSGSDTGREQYF

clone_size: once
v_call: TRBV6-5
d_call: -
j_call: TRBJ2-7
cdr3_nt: TGTGCCAGCAGTTATGGGATCGGCGGAGCCTACGAGCAGTACTTC
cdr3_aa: CASSYGIGGAYEQYF

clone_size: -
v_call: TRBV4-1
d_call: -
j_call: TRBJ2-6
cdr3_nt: TGCGCCAGCAGCCAAGAACAGTCTGGGGCCAACGTCCTGACTTTC
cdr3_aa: CASSQEQSGANVLTF

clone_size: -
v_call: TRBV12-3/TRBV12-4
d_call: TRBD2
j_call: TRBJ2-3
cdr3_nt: TGTGCCAGCAGTTTAATGCTAGCGGGAGTGACAGATACGCAGTATTTT
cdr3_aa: CASSLMLAGVTDTQYF

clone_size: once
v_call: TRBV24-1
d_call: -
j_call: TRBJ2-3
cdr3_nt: TGTGCCACCAGTGATGGGGGGAACACAGATACGCAGTATTTT
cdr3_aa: CATSDGGNTDTQYF

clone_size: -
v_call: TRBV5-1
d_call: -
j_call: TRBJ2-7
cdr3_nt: TGCGCCAGCAGACCAATAGCGTTTACCTACGAGCAGTACTTC
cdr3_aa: CASRPIAFTYEQYF

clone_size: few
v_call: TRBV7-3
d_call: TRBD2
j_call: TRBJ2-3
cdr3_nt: TGTGCCAGCAGCTCTAGAGCGGGAGAGGCAGATACGCAGTATTTT
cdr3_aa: CASSSRAGEADTQYF

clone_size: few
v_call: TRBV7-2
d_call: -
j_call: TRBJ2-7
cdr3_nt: TGTGCCAGCAGCTCACCACTTGATTACGAGCAGTACTTC
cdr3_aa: CASSSPLDYEQYF

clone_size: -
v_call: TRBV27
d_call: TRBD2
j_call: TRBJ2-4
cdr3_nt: TGTGCCAGCAGTCGGACTAGCGGGAGCGGGGAGCAGTACTTC
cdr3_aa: CASSRTSGSGEQYF

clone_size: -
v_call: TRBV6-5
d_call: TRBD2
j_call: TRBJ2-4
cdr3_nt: TGTGCCAGCAGTTATAGGTCGGGAGGGCCGGGTGAGCAGTACTTC
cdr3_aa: CASSYRSGGPGEQYF

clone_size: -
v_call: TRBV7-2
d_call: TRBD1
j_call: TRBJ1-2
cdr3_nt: TGTGCCAGCAGCTTCCCCGGCTCGGACAGGGGAGATGGCTACACCTTC
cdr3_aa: CASSFPGSDRGDGYTF

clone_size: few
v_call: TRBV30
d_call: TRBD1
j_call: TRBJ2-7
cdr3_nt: TGTGCCTGGATTAGATATGGGGACAGGGGGTACGAGCAGTACTTC
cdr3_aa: CAWIRYGDRGYEQYF

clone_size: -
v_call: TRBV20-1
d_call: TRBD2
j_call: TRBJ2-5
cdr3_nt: TGCAGTGCTAGAGTTAGCGGGAGGCTAGAGACCCAGTACTTC
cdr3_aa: CSARVSGRLETQYF

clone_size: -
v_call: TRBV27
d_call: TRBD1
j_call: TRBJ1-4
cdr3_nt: TGTGCCAGCAGTGACTACGGACAGGGGGCGCGTGAAAAACTGTTTTTT
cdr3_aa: CASSDYGQGAREKLFF

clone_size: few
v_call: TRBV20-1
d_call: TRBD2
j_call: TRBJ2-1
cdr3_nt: TGCAGTGCTCGCGGGACTAGCGGGTTTTACTACAATGAGCAGTTCTTC
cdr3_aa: CSARGTSGFYYNEQFF

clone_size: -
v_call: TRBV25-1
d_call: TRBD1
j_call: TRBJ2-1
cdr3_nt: TGTGCCAGCAGTGACATCCTCCGGGGACAGACATACAATGAGCAGTTCTTC
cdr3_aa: CASSDILRGQTYNEQFF

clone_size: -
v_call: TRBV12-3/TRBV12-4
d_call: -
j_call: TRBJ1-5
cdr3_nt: TGTGCCAGCAGTCCCCGGGGGTTGAATAGCAATCAGCCCCAGCATTTT
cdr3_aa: CASSPRGLNSNQPQHF

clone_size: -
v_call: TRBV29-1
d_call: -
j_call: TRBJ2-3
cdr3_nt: TGCAGCGCAGATGACAGCACAGATACGCAGTATTTT
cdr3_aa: CSADDSTDTQYF

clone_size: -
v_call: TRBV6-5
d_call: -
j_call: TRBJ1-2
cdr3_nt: TGTGCCAGCAGTCCAATAACAGGGTTTGATGGCTACACCTTC
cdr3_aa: CASSPITGFDGYTF

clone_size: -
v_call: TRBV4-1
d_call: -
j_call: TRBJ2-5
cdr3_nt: TGCGCCAGCGGACCCTCCAAGAGAGAAGAGACCCAGTACTTC
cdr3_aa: CASGPSKREETQYF

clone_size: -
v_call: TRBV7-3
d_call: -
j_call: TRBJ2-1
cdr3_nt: TGTGCCAGCACCTCCCCTGGGGAGGCCCCTCTTAGGAATGAGCAGTTCTTC
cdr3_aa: CASTSPGEAPLRNEQFF

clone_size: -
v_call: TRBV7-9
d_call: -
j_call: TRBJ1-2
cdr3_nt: TGTGCCAGCAGCTCATGGGCCGCGGGCTACACCTTC
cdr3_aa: CASSSWAAGYTF

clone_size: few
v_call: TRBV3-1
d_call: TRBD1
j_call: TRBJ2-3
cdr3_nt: TGTGCCAGCAGCCAAGATGCGCGGGCAGGGGGAGATACGCAGTATTTT
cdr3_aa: CASSQDARAGGDTQYF

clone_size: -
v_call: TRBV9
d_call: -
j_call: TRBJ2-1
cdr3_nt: TGTGCCAGCAGCGTAGGTGACCCCGATGAGCAGTTCTTC
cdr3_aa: CASSVGDPDEQFF